This T cell receptor (beta chain) was recovered during a study of T cell changes during pregnancy in multiple sclerosis. Produced via immunoSEQ multiplex PCR; TCRdb's table is partial and in-frame only. The profile covers 60,000 or so clones, with 89% appearing a single time and roughly 2.7% taken by the ten largest. The receptor comes from a female donor with multiple sclerosis, enrolled in a pregnancy study. The sequenced sample was peripheral blood, obtained in the first trimester of pregnancy.

This CDR3 is CASRGVATNEKLFF. The CDR3 DNA reads TGCGCCAGCAGGGGAGTTGCAACTAATGAAAAACTGTTTTTT. This chain links TRBV10-2 with TRBJ1-4; D is unresolved. Germline-derived CDR1 and CDR2 are WSHSY and SAAADI. V was trimmed by 6 bases and J by 0 bases, leaving 8 bases between them. This CDR3 contains 14 residues.